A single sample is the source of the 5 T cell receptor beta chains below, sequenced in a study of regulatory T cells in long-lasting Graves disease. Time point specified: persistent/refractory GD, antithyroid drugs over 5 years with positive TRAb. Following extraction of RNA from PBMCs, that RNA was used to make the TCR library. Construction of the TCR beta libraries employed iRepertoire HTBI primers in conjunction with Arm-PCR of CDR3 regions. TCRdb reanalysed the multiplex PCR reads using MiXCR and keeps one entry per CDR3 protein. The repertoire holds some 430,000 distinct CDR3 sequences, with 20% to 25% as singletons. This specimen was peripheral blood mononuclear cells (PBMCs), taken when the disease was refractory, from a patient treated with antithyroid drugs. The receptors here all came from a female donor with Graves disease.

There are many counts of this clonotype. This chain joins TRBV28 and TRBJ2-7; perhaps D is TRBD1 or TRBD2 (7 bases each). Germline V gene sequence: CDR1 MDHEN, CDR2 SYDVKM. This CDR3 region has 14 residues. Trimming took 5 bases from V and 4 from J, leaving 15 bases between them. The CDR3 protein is CASSPAGTAYEQYF. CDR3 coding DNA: TGTGCCAGCAGTCCAGCGGGGACAGCGTACGAGCAGTACTTC.

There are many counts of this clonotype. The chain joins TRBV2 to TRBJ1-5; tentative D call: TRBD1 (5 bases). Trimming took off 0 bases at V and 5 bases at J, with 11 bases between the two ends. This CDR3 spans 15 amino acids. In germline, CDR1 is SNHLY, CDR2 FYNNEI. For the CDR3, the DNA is TGTGCCAGCAGTGAAGCGGGTCAGGGCCATCAGCCCCAGCATTTT. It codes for CASSEAGQGHQPQHF.

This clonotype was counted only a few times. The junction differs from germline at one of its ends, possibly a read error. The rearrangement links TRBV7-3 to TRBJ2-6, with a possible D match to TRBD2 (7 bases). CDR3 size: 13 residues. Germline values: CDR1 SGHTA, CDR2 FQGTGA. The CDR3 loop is CASSLGGANVPTF. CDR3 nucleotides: TGTGCCAGCAGCTTGGGGGGGGCCAACGTCCCGACTTTC.

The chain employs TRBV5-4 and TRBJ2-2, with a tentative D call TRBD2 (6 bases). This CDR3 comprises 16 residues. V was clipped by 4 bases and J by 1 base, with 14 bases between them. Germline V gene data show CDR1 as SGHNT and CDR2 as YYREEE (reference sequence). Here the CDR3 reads CASSEGGTVNTGELFF. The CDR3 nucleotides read TGTGCCAGCAGCGAAGGAGGGACCGTGAACACCGGGGAGCTGTTTTTT.

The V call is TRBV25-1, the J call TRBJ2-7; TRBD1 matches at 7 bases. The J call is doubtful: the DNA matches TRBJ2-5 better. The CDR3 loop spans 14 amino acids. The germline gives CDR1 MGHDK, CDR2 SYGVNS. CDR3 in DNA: TGTGCCAGCAGTGCAAGGACAGGAGTGGAGACCCAGTACTTC. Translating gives CASSARTGVETQYF.